The 23 T cell receptor beta chains given below trace back to one sample, sequenced in a study of blood T cells in healthy people across ages. The authors ran a second PCR of about 6 to 11 cycles using a sample-barcoded 5' primer and a J-beta primer mix. TCRdb called the 5' RACE reads again in MiXCR, with one record for every CDR3 protein. The table lists 700,000 to 850,000 distinct CDR3 sequences, 35% to 40% of them singletons. What was sequenced was blood. These receptors were collected from a man between 18 and 29 years old in good health.

About this clonotype: A single base separates this from a much larger clone, so it may be a read error. The V and J genes are TRBV12-3 or TRBV12-4 and TRBJ1-5; D uncertain. Trimming pared 11 bases from V and 2 bases from J, leaving 10 bases between. This CDR3 has 12 amino acids. Here the CDR3 reads CAGNFGNQPQHF. The CDR3 DNA reads TGTGCCGGCAACTTCGGCAATCAGCCCCAGCATTTT.

This clonotype was detected only once. A much larger clone differs from this one at a single base, so this may be a read error. The rearrangement joins TRBV9 to TRBJ2-5; no clear D gene. The germline V gene has CDR1 SGDLS and CDR2 YYNGEE. The V gene lost 6 bases and the J gene lost 5 bases, with 14 bases spanning the gap. CDR3 length: 13 residues. The CDR3 nucleotides read TGTGCCAGCAACGCGCTCCCGTCCGAGACCCAGTACTTC. Its protein is CASNALPSETQYF.

CDR3 nucleotides: TGTGCCAGCAGCCTCGGCGGGATAACGGGCAGGGAGGTCTATGGCTACACCTTC. The encoded protein is CASSLGGITGREVYGYTF. The chain has TRBV14 and TRBJ1-2, with TRBD1 as a possible D gene (5 bases). This CDR3 is 18 amino acids long. Germline V lookup: CDR1 SGHDN, CDR2 FVKESK. V dropped 4 bases and J dropped 4 bases, with 25 bases sitting between them. Complete variable domain (other parts from reference TRBV14 and TRBJ1-2): EAGVTQFPSHSVIEKGQTVTLRCDPISGHDNLYWYRRVMGKEIKFLLHFVKESKQDESGMPNNRFLAERTGGTYSTLKVQPAELEDSGVYFCASSLGGITGREVYGYTFGSGTRLTVV.

Concerning this clonotype itself: A read error is possible here, since a much larger clone lies one base away. The chain is built from TRBV27 and TRBJ2-3, with TRBD2 matching 8 bases. CDR1 is MNHEY and CDR2 is SMNVEV in the germline V gene (reference sequence). V shed 5 bases and J 6 bases; nucleotides not matched to a gene: 4. The CDR3 runs 13 residues. The CDR3, as DNA: TGTGCCAGCAGTGATGGCGGGGGGGATACGCAGTATTTT. Translation gives CASSDGGGDTQYF.

The chain is built from TRBV27 and TRBJ2-5; D is uncertain. CDR1 is MNHEY, CDR2 SMNVEV, per germline (reference sequence). This CDR3 is 11 amino acids long. The ends were cut back, 8 bases at V and 11 bases at J, with 15 bases in the middle. The CDR3 here is CASGLAHAQYF. The CDR3 DNA is TGTGCCAGCGGGTTAGCCCACGCGCAGTACTTC.

This clonotype was seen at least ten times. The chain employs TRBV3-1 and TRBJ2-7, with no clear D. CDR3 size: 14 residues. V lost 3 bases, J lost 0 bases, and 9 bases lay in between. Germline assignment: CDR1 LGHDT and CDR2 YNNKEL (reference sequence). The CDR3 protein is CASSQGYPSYEQYF. The CDR3 bases are TGTGCCAGCAGCCAGGGGTACCCCTCCTACGAGCAGTACTTC.

This clonotype was recorded at least ten times. The rearrangement links TRBV12-3 or TRBV12-4 to TRBJ2-5, with D maybe TRBD1 (7 bases). The CDR3 loop spans 17 amino acids. V was pared by 5 bases and J by 1 base, with 20 bases between. In DNA, the CDR3 is TGTGCCAGCAGTCAGGGGGTTACGGGGGCCCCCCAAGAGACCCAGTACTTC. This sequence encodes CASSQGVTGAPQETQYF.

The chain is built from TRBV4-3 and TRBJ1-2; TRBD1 matches at 7 bases. V gave up 2 bases and J gave up 9 bases; unmatched junction bases: 6. The germline CDR1 and CDR2 sequences are LGHNA and YSLEER. The CDR3 consists of 13 residues. The CDR3 region has the DNA TGCGCCAGCAGCCAACTTCAGGGGGAGAGCTACACCTTC. Translated, it gives CASSQLQGESYTF.

This clonotype was recorded once. This may be a read error: a much more frequent sequence differs by one nucleotide. This rearrangement joins TRBV7-9 to TRBJ2-1, with D possibly TRBD1 on 6 matching bases. CDR1 is SEHNR, CDR2 FQNEAQ, per germline (reference sequence). V lost 3 bases and J lost 13, with 19 bases in between. The CDR3 spans 14 residues. The DNA of the CDR3 is TGTGCCAGCAGCTTTGGACAGATACGAGAGACCCAGTTCTTC. This encodes CASSFGQIRETQFF.

Comments on this clonotype: This may stem from a read error, because a much larger clone lies one nucleotide away. The chain joins TRBV5-1 to TRBJ1-2; 8 bases are a match to TRBD1. The CDR3 totals 15 residues. Losses at the gene ends were 2 bases for V and 10 bases for J; bases not matched to a gene: 13. Looked up from germline, CDR1 is SGHRS and CDR2 is YFSETQ. CDR3 region: CASSLGWTGIDDYTF. Written as DNA, the CDR3 is TGCGCCAGCAGCTTAGGCTGGACAGGGATTGATGACTACACCTTC.

This chain links TRBV19 with TRBJ2-1, with 7 bases aligning to TRBD1. Germline assignment: CDR1 LNHDA and CDR2 SQIVND (reference sequence). The CDR3 spans 12 residues. V gave up 3 bases and J gave up 10 bases; unmatched junction bases: 3. CDR3 region: CASSITGDEQFF. CDR3 nucleotide sequence: TGTGCCAGTAGTATCACAGGGGACGAGCAGTTCTTC.

The rearrangement links TRBV7-2 to TRBJ2-5, with 11 positions matching TRBD2. Germline trimming cut 3 bases from V and 1 base from J; bases unmatched to any gene: 10. Germline V gene sequence: CDR1 SGHTA, CDR2 FQGNSA. This CDR3 spans 18 amino acids. The CDR3 spells CASSLIAGGQYVQETQYF. The CDR3 nucleotides are TGTGCCAGCAGCTTGATAGCGGGGGGGCAATACGTCCAAGAGACCCAGTACTTC.

This clonotype was seen only a few times. The gene calls are TRBV6-1 and TRBJ2-7, with 8 bases lining up with TRBD1. Unmatched junction bases numbered 9, after V lost 5 bases and J lost 6 bases. The CDR3 has 14 amino acids. Looked up from germline, CDR1 is MNHNS and CDR2 is SASEGT. The CDR3 loop is CASSSRQGLPEQYF. The CDR3 nucleotides read TGTGCCAGCAGTTCCCGACAGGGGTTACCCGAGCAGTACTTC.

This chain joins TRBV12-3 or TRBV12-4 and TRBJ1-1, with TRBD1 as a possible D gene (5 bases). The CDR3 consists of 14 residues. V was clipped by 7 bases and J by 0 bases, with 12 bases between them. CDR3 coding DNA: TGTGCCAGCACCCTTGGGGGGATGAACACTGAAGCTTTCTTT. Translation: CASTLGGMNTEAFF.

V gene TRBV11-1 combines with J gene TRBJ2-1, with 11 bases matching TRBD1. V shed 1 base and J 3 bases; nucleotides not matched to a gene: 2. The germline V gene encodes CDR1 SGHAT and CDR2 FQDESV (reference sequence). CDR3 length equals 16 residues. CDR3 amino acids: CASSLVGTGGYNEQFF. DNA of the CDR3: TGTGCCAGCAGCTTAGTGGGGACAGGGGGCTACAATGAGCAGTTCTTC.

As for this clonotype: A much larger clone lies one base from this, so it may be a read error. The chain employs TRBV11-2 and TRBJ2-7, with D unclear. Germline V CDR1 and CDR2: SGHAT, FQNNGV. This CDR3 comprises 17 residues. Trimming took off 1 base at V and 10 bases at J, with 26 bases between the two ends. The CDR3 DNA sequence: TGTGCCAGCAGCTTAGCTCGTTCGATTATAGAACAAGAGGCCCAGTACTTC. Translated: CASSLARSIIEQEAQYF.

This clonotype was counted a few times. The V gene is TRBV10-3, the J gene TRBJ2-3; 11 bases match TRBD2. The CDR3 extends over 15 amino acids. Germline V CDR1 and CDR2: ENHRY, SYGVKD. J gave up 7 bases and V 6 bases, and 9 bases lay outside the gene matches. The CDR3 sequence is CAISAGTSGAYTQYF. CDR3 sequence (DNA): TGTGCCATCAGCGCAGGGACTAGCGGAGCTTATACGCAGTATTTT.

The chain links TRBV7-2 to TRBJ1-5; perhaps TRBD1 as D (6 bases). The CDR3 totals 16 residues. Germline CDR1 SGHTA, CDR2 FQGNSA. V gave up 3 bases and J gave up 1 base, with 13 bases separating them. CDR3 sequence reads: CASSLRGGGSNQPQHF. The CDR3 DNA reads as TGTGCCAGCAGCTTGAGGGGGGGAGGGAGCAATCAGCCCCAGCATTTT.

This clonotype was detected only a few times. This chain connects TRBV5-1 to TRBJ1-1; maybe TRBD1 (5 bases). CDR1 SGHRS and CDR2 YFSETQ come from the germline V gene. The CDR3 runs 16 residues. V was shortened by 0 bases and J by 0 bases, with 12 bases between the two germline ends. The CDR3 DNA reads as TGCGCCAGCAGCTTGGGGCCCGGGGCGGTGAACACTGAAGCTTTCTTT. Its protein product is CASSLGPGAVNTEAFF. Combining the CDR3 with reference TRBV5-1 and TRBJ1-1 gives the whole variable domain KAGVTQTPRYLIKTRGQQVTLSCSPISGHRSVSWYQQTPGQGLQFLFEYFSETQRNKGNFPGRFSGRQFSNSRSEMNVSTLELGDSALYLCASSLGPGAVNTEAFFGQGTRLTVV.

A word on this clonotype: The junction does not match germline at one end; this may be a read error. This rearrangement joins TRBV25-1 to TRBJ1-1; a weak D match, TRBD1 (5 bases). Germline V CDR1 and CDR2: MGHDK, SYGVNS. The CDR3 runs to 13 residues. CDR3 region: CVSTTRGATEAFF. CDR3 nucleotides: TGTGTCAGCACCACAAGGGGTGCCACTGAAGCTTTCTTT.

V and J are TRBV5-1 and TRBJ2-1; D is unresolved. Germline V gives CDR1 SGHRS, CDR2 YFSETQ. V shed 3 bases and J shed 0 bases, with 13 bases lying between them. This CDR3 comprises 16 residues. CDR3 DNA: TGCGCCAGCAGCTCCTGGGCCCTAGACTCCTACAATGAGCAGTTCTTC. This sequence encodes CASSSWALDSYNEQFF. The full variable domain, rest sourced from reference TRBV5-1 and TRBJ2-1, is KAGVTQTPRYLIKTRGQQVTLSCSPISGHRSVSWYQQTPGQGLQFLFEYFSETQRNKGNFPGRFSGRQFSNSRSEMNVSTLELGDSALYLCASSSWALDSYNEQFFGPGTRLTVL.

In this sample, this clonotype turned up many times. CDR3 region: CASSLLSGGPHQYF. The CDR3 region has the DNA TGTGCCAGCAGCTTATTAAGCGGGGGGCCGCACCAGTACTTC. The V and J genes are TRBV7-9 and TRBJ2-5; 9 bases align to TRBD2. The trim removed 2 bases at V and 10 bases at J, leaving 8 bases unmatched. Germline V CDR1 and CDR2: SEHNR, FQNEAQ (reference sequence). The CDR3 runs to 14 residues.

In its sample, this clonotype was seen a few times. This may be a read error, as it is one base from a much larger clone. The V and J genes are TRBV10-3 and TRBJ2-1, with 9 bases fitting TRBD1. With the DNA end fitting TRBJ2-7 better, the J assignment may be wrong. This CDR3 spans 13 amino acids. Germline lookup yields CDR1 ENHRY and CDR2 SYGVKD. The CDR3 sequence is CAITGQGDNEQYF. The CDR3 DNA follows: TGTGCCATCACGGGACAGGGCGACAATGAGCAGTACTTC.